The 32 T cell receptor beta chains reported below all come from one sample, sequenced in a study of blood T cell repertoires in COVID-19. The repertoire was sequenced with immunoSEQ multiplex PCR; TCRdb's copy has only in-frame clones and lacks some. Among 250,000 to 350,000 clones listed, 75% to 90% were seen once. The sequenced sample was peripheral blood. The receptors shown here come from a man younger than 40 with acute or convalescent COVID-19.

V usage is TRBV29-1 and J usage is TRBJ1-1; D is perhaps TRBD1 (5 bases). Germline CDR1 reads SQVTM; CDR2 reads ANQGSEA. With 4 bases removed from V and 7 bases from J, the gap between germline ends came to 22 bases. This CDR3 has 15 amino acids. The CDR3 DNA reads TGCAGCGTTGTGGGGAGAGCCGGGGGAGCGGGTGAAGCTTTCTTT. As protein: CSVVGRAGGAGEAFF.

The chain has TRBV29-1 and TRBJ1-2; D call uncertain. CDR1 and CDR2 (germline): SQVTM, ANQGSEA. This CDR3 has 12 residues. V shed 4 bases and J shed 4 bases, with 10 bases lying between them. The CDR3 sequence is CSVVSDFYGYTF. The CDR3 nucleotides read TGCAGCGTTGTGAGTGACTTCTATGGCTACACCTTC.

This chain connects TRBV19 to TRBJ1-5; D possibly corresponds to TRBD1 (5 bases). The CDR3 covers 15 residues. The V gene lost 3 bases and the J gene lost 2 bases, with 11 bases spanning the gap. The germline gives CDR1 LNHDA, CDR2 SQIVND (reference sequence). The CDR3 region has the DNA TGTGCCAGTAGTATTACGGGAGGGGGCAATCAGCCCCAGCATTTT. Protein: CASSITGGGNQPQHF. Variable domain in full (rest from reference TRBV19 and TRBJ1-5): DGGITQSPKYLFRKEGQNVTLSCEQNLNHDAMYWYRQDPGQGLRLIYYSQIVNDFQKGDIAEGYSVSREKKESFPLTVTSAQKNPTAFYLCASSITGGGNQPQHFGDGTRLSIL.

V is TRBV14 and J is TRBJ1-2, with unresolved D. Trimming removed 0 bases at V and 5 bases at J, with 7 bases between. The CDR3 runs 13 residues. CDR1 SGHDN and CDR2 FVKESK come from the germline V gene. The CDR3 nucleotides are TGTGCCAGCAGCCAAGATGCGTTGTATGGCTACACCTTC. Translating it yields CASSQDALYGYTF. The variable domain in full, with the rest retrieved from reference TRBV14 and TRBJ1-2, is EAGVTQFPSHSVIEKGQTVTLRCDPISGHDNLYWYRRVMGKEIKFLLHFVKESKQDESGMPNNRFLAERTGGTYSTLKVQPAELEDSGVYFCASSQDALYGYTFGSGTRLTVV.

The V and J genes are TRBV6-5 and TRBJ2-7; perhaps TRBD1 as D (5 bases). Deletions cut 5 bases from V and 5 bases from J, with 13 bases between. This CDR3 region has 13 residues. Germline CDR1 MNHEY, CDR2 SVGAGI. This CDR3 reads CASSTGLGDEQYF. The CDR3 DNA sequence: TGTGCCAGCAGTACAGGTCTAGGGGACGAGCAGTACTTC.

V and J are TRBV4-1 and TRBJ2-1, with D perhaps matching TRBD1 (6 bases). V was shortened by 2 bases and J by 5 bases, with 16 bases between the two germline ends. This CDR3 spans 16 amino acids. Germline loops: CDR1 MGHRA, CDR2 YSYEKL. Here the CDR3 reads CASSQPYVRTDNEQFF. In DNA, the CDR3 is TGCGCCAGCAGCCAACCTTATGTCCGGACAGACAATGAGCAGTTCTTC.

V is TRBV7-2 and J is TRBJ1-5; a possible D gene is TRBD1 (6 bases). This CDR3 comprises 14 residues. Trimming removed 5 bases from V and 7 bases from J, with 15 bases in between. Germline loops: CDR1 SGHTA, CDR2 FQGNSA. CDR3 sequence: CASSPTPGQQPQHF. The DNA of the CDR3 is TGTGCCAGCAGCCCCACCCCGGGACAACAGCCCCAGCATTTT.

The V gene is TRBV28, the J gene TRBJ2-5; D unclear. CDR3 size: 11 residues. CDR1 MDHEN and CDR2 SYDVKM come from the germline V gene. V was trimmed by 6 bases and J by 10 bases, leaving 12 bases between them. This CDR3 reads CASRSVIGQYF. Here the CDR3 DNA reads TGTGCCAGCAGATCGGTAATCGGCCAGTACTTC.

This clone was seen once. The CDR3 protein is CASSLVGTGYSPLHF. The CDR3 coding sequence is TGTGCCAGCAGCTTGGTTGGGACAGGGTATTCACCCCTCCACTTT. The rearrangement links TRBV7-9 to TRBJ1-6; 9 nucleotides line up with TRBD1. This CDR3 is 15 amino acids long. Trimming took 3 bases from V and 8 from J; bases not matched to a gene: 5. From germline, CDR1 is SEHNR and CDR2 FQNEAQ (reference sequence).

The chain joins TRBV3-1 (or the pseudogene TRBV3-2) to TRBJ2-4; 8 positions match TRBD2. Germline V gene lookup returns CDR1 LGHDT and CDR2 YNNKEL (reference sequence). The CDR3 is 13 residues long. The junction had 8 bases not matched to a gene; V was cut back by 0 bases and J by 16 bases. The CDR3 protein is CASSQDIRSGAYF. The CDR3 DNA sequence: TGTGCCAGCAGCCAAGATATACGTAGCGGGGCCTACTTC.

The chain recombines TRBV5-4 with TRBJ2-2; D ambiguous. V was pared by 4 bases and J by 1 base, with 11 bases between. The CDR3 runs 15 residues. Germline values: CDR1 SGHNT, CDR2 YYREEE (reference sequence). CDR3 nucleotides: TGTGCCAGCAGCGTAGTTGACTTGAACACCGGGGAGCTGTTTTTT. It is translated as CASSVVDLNTGELFF.

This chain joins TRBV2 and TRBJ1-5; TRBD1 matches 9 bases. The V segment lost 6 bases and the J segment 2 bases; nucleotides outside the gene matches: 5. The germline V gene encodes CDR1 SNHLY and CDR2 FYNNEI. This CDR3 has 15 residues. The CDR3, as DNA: TGTGCCAGCAGCCGGGACAGGGCTGGCAATCAGCCCCAGCATTTT. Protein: CASSRDRAGNQPQHF.

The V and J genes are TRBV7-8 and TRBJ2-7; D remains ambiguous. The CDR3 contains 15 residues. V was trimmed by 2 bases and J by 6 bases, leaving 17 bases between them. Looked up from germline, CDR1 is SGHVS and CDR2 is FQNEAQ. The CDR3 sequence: CASSLSWAKSGEQYF. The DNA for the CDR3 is TGTGCCAGCAGCTTAAGCTGGGCTAAGTCAGGCGAGCAGTACTTC. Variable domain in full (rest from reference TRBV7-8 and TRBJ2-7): GAGVSQSPRYKVAKRGQDVALRCDPISGHVSLFWYQQALGQGPEFLTYFQNEAQLDKSGLPSDRFFAERPEGSVSTLKIQRTQQEDSAVYLCASSLSWAKSGEQYFGPGTRLTVT.

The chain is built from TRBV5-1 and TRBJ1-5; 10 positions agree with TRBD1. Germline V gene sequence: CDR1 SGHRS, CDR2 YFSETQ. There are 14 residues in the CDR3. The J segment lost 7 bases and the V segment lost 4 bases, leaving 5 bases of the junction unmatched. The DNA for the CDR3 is TGCGCCAGCAGCCCGACAGGGGGCGGACAGCCCCAGCATTTT. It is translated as CASSPTGGGQPQHF. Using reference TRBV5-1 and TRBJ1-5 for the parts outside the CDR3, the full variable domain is KAGVTQTPRYLIKTRGQQVTLSCSPISGHRSVSWYQQTPGQGLQFLFEYFSETQRNKGNFPGRFSGRQFSNSRSEMNVSTLELGDSALYLCASSPTGGGQPQHFGDGTRLSIL.

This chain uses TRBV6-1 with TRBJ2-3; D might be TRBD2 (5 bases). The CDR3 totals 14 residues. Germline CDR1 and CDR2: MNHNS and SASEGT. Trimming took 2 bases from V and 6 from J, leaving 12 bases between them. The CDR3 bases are TGTGCCAGCAGTGAAATCGGGGTTGTCGATACGCAGTATTTT. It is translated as CASSEIGVVDTQYF.

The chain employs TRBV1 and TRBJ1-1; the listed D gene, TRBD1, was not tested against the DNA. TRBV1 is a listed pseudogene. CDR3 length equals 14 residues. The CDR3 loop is CTSSPRQGPTEAFF. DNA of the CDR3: TGCACCAGCAGCCCCCGACAGGGACCCACTGAAGCTTTCTTT.

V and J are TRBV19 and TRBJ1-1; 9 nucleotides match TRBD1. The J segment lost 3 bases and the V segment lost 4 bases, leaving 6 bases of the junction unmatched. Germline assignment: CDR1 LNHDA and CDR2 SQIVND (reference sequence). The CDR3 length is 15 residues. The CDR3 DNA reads TGTGCCAGTAGTAACCAACAGGGGGCTTACACTGAAGCTTTCTTT. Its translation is CASSNQQGAYTEAFF.

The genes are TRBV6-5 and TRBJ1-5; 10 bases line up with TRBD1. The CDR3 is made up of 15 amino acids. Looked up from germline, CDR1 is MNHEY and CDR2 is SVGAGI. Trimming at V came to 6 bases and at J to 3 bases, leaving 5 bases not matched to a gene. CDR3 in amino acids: CASRRQGASNQPQHF. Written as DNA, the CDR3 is TGTGCCAGCAGACGACAGGGGGCCTCCAATCAGCCCCAGCATTTT.

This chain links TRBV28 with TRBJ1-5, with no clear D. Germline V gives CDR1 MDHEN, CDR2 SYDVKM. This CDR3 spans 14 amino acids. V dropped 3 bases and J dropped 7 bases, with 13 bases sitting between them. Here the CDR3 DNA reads TGTGCCAGCAGTTTGTCCCCCTGGAGGCAGCCCCAGCATTTT. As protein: CASSLSPWRQPQHF. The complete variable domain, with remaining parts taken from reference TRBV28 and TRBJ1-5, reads DVKVTQSSRYLVKRTGEKVFLECVQDMDHENMFWYRQDPGLGLRLIYFSYDVKMKEKGDIPEGYSVSREKKERFSLILESASTNQTSMYLCASSLSPWRQPQHFGDGTRLSIL.

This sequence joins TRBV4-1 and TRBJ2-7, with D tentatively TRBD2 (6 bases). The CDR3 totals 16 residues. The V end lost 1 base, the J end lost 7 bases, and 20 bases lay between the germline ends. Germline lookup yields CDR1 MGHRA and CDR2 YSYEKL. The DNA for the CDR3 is TGCGCCAGCAGCCAAGTTCGAGGCGGGATCTCTCGGGAGCAGTACTTC. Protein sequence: CASSQVRGGISREQYF.

CDR3 in DNA: TGTGCCAGCAGCTCCAGAATGGAGACCCAGTACTTC. Its protein product is CASSSRMETQYF. The chain employs TRBV7-9 and TRBJ2-5; D gene ambiguous. The CDR3 has 12 amino acids. The V end lost 4 bases, the J end lost 5 bases, and 8 bases lay between the germline ends. Per the germline V gene, CDR1 is SEHNR and CDR2 is FQNEAQ (reference sequence).

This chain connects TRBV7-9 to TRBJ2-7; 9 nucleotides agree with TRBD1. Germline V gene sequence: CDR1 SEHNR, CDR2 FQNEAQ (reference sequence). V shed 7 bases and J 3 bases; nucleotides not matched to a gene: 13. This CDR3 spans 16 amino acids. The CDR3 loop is CASTYTPGQGLYEQYF. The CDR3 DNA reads TGTGCCAGCACCTACACGCCGGGACAGGGACTCTACGAGCAGTACTTC.

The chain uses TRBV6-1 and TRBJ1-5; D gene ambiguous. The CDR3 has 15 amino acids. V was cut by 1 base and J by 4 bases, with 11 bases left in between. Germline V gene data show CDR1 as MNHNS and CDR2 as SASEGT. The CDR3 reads CASSEGQNANQPQHF. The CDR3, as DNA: TGTGCCAGCAGTGAAGGTCAGAATGCAAATCAGCCCCAGCATTTT.

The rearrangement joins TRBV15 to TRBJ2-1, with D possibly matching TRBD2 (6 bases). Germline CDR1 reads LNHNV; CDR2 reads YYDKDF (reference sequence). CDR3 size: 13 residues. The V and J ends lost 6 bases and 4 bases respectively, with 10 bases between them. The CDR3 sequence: CATRGGSYNEQFF. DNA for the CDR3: TGTGCCACCAGGGGGGGATCATACAATGAGCAGTTCTTC.

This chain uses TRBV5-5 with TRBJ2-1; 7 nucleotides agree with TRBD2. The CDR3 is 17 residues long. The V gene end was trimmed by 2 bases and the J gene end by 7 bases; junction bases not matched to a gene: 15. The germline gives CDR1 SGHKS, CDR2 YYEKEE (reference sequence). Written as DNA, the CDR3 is TGTGCCAGCAGCTTTTCGGCGGGCGGGGGATTGATGAATGAGCAGTTCTTC. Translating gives CASSFSAGGGLMNEQFF.

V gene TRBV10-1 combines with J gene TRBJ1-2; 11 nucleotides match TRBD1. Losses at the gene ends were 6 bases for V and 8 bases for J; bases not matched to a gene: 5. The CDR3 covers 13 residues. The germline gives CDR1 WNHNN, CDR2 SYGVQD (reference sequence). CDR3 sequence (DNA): TGCGCCAGCAGGGGGACAGGGGGAAGGGGCTACACCTTC. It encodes CASRGTGGRGYTF.

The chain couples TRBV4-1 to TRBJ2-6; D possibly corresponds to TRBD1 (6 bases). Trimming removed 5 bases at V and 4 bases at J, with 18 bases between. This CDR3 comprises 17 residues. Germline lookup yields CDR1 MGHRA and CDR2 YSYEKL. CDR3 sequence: CASSAGLGAPGANVLTF. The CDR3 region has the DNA TGCGCCAGCAGCGCAGGGCTGGGGGCGCCCGGGGCCAACGTCCTGACTTTC.

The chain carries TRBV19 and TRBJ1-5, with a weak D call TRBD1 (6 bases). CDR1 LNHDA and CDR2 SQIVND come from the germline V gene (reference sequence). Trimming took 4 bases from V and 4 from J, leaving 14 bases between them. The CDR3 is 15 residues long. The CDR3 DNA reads TGTGCCAGTAGTACAACAGGGATAGGTAATCAGCCCCAGCATTTT. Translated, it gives CASSTTGIGNQPQHF.

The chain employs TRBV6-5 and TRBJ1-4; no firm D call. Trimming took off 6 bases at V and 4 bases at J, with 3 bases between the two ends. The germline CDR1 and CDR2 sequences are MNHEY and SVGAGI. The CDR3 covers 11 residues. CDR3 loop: CASSLNEKLFF. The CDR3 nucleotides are TGTGCCAGCAGCCTTAATGAAAAACTGTTTTTT.

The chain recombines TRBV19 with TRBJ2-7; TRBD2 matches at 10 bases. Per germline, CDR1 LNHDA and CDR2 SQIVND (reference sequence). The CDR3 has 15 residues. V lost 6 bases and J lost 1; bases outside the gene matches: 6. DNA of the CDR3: TGTGCCAGTAGGGCACGGACTAGCGGATCCTACGAGCAGTACTTC. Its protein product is CASRARTSGSYEQYF.

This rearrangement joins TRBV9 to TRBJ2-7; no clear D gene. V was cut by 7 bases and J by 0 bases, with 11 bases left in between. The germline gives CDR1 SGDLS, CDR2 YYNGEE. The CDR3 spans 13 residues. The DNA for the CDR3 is TGTGCCAGCGCTAATCCAAACTCCTACGAGCAGTACTTC. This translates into CASANPNSYEQYF.

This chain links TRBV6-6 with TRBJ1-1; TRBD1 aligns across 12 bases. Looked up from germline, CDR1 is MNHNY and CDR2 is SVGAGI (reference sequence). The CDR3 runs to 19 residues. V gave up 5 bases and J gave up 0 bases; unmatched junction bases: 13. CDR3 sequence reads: CASSRTGTGGWGMNTEAFF. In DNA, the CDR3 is TGTGCCAGCAGTCGAACCGGGACAGGGGGCTGGGGAATGAACACTGAAGCTTTCTTT.